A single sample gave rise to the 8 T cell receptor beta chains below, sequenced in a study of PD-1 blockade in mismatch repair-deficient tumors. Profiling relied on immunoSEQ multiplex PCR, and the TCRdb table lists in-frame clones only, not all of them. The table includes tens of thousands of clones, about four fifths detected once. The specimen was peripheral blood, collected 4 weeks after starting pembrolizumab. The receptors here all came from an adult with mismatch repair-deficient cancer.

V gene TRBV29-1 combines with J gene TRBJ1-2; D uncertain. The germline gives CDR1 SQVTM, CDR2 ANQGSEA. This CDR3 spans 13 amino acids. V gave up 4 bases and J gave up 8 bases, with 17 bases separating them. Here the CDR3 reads CSVGVTQAGGYTF. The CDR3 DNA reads TGCAGCGTTGGCGTCACCCAGGCGGGCGGCTACACCTTC.

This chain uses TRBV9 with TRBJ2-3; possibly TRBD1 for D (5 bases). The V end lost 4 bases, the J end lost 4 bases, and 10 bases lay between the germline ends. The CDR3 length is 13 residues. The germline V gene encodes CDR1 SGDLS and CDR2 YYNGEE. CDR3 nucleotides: TGTGCCAGCAGCCCGACGACAGCAGATACGCAGTATTTT. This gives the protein CASSPTTADTQYF.

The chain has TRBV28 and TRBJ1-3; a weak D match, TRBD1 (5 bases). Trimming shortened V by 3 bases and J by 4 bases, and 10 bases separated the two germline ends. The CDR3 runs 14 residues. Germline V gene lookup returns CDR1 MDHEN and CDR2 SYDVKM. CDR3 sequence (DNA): TGTGCCAGCAGTTTTCGGGACCGAGGAAACACCATATATTTT. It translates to CASSFRDRGNTIYF.

DNA of the CDR3: TGTGCCAGCAGTACAACAGGCAACTATGGCTACACCTTC. Protein: CASSTTGNYGYTF. The chain carries TRBV28 and TRBJ1-2; D may be TRBD1 (5 bases). This CDR3 comprises 13 residues. Per germline, CDR1 MDHEN and CDR2 SYDVKM. The V end was cut by 5 bases, the J end by 2 bases, with 9 bases between.

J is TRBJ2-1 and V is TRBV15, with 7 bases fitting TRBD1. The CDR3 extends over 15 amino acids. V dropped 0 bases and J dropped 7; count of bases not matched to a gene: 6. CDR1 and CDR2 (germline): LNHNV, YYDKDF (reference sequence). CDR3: CATSRDETGTNEQFF. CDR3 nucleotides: TGTGCCACCAGCAGAGATGAGACAGGGACGAATGAGCAGTTCTTC.

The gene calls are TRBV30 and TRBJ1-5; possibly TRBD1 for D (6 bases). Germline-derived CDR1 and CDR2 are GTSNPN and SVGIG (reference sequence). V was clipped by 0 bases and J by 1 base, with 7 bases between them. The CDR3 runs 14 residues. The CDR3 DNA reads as TGTGCCTGGAGTGTAGGGGGAAGCAATCAGCCCCAGCATTTT. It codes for CAWSVGGSNQPQHF.

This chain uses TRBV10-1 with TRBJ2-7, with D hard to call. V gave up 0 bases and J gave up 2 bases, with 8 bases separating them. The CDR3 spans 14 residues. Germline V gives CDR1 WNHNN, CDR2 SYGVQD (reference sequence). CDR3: CASSESGPPYEQYF. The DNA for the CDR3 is TGCGCCAGCAGTGAGTCGGGCCCTCCCTACGAGCAGTACTTC.

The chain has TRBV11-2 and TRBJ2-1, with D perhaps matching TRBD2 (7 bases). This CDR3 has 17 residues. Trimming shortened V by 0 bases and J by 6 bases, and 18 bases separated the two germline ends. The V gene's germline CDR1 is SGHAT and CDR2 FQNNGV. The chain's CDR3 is CASSLDRGREQGNEQFF. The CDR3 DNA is TGTGCCAGCAGCTTAGATCGGGGGCGGGAGCAAGGCAATGAGCAGTTCTTC.